These 9 T cell receptor beta chains were all obtained from the same sample, sequenced in a study of blood T cell repertoires in COVID-19. Only in-frame clones appear in the TCRdb table, and some are missing; sequencing was by immunoSEQ multiplex PCR. Here the sample spans some 670,000 clones, around 90% being singletons. Sequencing input: peripheral blood. The receptors originated from a woman younger than 30 with acute or convalescent COVID-19.

J is TRBJ1-3 and V is TRBV4-3, with 7 bases matching TRBD1. With V trimmed by 3 bases and J by 0 bases, 5 bases remained unmatched. The CDR3 is made up of 16 amino acids. Germline CDR1 LGHNA, CDR2 YSLEER. In DNA, the CDR3 is TGCGCCAGCAGCCACGCCGACAGGGACTCTGGAAACACCATATATTTT. Translated: CASSHADRDSGNTIYF.

This chain links TRBV5-1 with TRBJ1-2; TRBD1 aligns across 10 bases. The CDR3 covers 13 residues. V lost 7 bases to trimming and J lost 6 bases; unmatched junction nucleotides: 6. Germline V CDR1 and CDR2: SGHRS, YFSETQ. The CDR3 DNA is TGCGCCAGCTATGGACAGGGGGTACATGGCTACACCTTC. It is translated as CASYGQGVHGYTF.

This chain links TRBV6-4 with TRBJ1-2; 10 positions match TRBD1. V shed 4 bases and J 8 bases; nucleotides not matched to a gene: 10. CDR1 and CDR2 from the germline V gene are MRHNA and SNTAGT. The CDR3 covers 15 residues. The CDR3 DNA follows: TGTGCCAGCAGTGGGAAACCCGGGACAGGGGACGGCTACACCTTC. It yields the protein CASSGKPGTGDGYTF.

The J gene is TRBJ2-2, the V gene TRBV3-1 (or the pseudogene TRBV3-2); 8 bases match TRBD1. The trim removed 5 bases at V and 7 bases at J, leaving 6 bases unmatched. Germline values: CDR1 LGHDT, CDR2 YNNKEL (reference sequence). The CDR3 has 14 residues. CDR3 nucleotides: TGTGCCAGCAGCGGGGGACAGGATATCGGGGAGCTGTTTTTT. Translated, it gives CASSGGQDIGELFF.

The rearrangement links TRBV27 to TRBJ1-1; TRBD1 agrees at 10 bases. CDR1 is MNHEY, CDR2 SMNVEV, per germline (reference sequence). The CDR3 has 17 residues. The junction had 14 bases not matched to a gene; V was cut back by 6 bases and J by 4 bases. CDR3 nucleotide sequence: TGTGCCAGCAGGGACGCCGGGACAGGGGACAGGGCCACTGAAGCTTTCTTT. This translates into CASRDAGTGDRATEAFF.

The rearrangement joins TRBV6-2 or TRBV6-3 to TRBJ1-1, with D possibly being TRBD1 (5 bases). This CDR3 has 15 amino acids. The V gene's germline CDR1 is MNHEY and CDR2 SVGEGT. Trimming removed 2 bases at V and 2 bases at J, with 12 bases between. The CDR3 nucleotides read TGTGCCAGCAGTTACCTTTGGACACCTAACACTGAAGCTTTCTTT. This translates into CASSYLWTPNTEAFF.

This clone was recorded a few times. The rearrangement joins TRBV5-6 to TRBJ1-5, with 7 nucleotides matching TRBD1. This CDR3 has 15 amino acids. From germline, CDR1 is SGHDT and CDR2 YYEEEE. V lost 2 bases, J lost 3 bases, and 5 bases stayed unmatched. This chain's CDR3 is CASSLWTGYNQPQHF. The CDR3 DNA is TGTGCCAGCAGCTTATGGACAGGCTACAATCAGCCCCAGCATTTT. Combining the CDR3 with reference TRBV5-6 and TRBJ1-5 gives the whole variable domain DAGVTQSPTHLIKTRGQQVTLRCSPKSGHDTVSWYQQALGQGPQFIFQYYEEEERQRGNFPDRFSGHQFPNYSSELNVNALLLGDSALYLCASSLWTGYNQPQHFGDGTRLSIL.

This chain joins TRBV14 and TRBJ1-2, with 7 positions matching TRBD1. The CDR3 contains 14 residues. V lost 5 bases to trimming and J lost 5 bases; unmatched junction nucleotides: 8. Germline-derived CDR1 and CDR2 are SGHDN and FVKESK. Here the CDR3 reads CASSERDRPYGYTF. The CDR3 bases are TGTGCCAGCAGCGAACGGGACAGACCATATGGCTACACCTTC.

This sequence joins TRBV7-9 and TRBJ1-3; no clear D. The germline V gene encodes CDR1 SEHNR and CDR2 FQNEAQ (reference sequence). With 2 bases removed from V and 2 bases from J, the gap between germline ends came to 13 bases. This CDR3 region has 16 residues. The DNA for the CDR3 is TGTGCCAGCAGCTTAAATCCGGGCGGGGCTGGAAACACCATATATTTT. It specifies CASSLNPGGAGNTIYF.